This T cell receptor (beta chain) was recovered during a study of shared clonotypes between healthy human individuals. Assay: immunoSEQ multiplex PCR; the TCRdb copy retains only in-frame clones and omits some. The repertoire holds 500,000 to 700,000 clones, with around 96% as singletons. Naive CD8 cells, CD45RO-negative and positively selected for CCR7, excluded terminally differentiated effector memory CD45RA+ cells. Concerning this clone: Antigen: not known.

Study findings and constraints: Rarefaction showed sorted-subset sequencing was incomplete despite large depth.

Deletions cut 0 bases from V and 6 bases from J, with 13 bases between. Germline-derived CDR1 and CDR2 are SGDLS and YYNGEE. The CDR3 consists of 14 residues. The TCR was taken from a woman in her twenties or thirties in good health. V gene TRBV9 combines with J gene TRBJ2-7; D possibly corresponds to TRBD2 (5 bases). Sequencing was done on a sample of naive CD8+ T cells sorted from blood. This CDR3 reads CASSVVPAAGEQYF. The CDR3 DNA sequence: TGTGCCAGCAGCGTAGTTCCGGCCGCGGGCGAGCAGTACTTC.